This TCR beta chain emerged from a study of blood T cell repertoires in COVID-19. Only in-frame clones appear in the TCRdb table, and some are missing; sequencing was by immunoSEQ multiplex PCR. The sample lists 130,000 or so clones; roughly 80% were seen once. The CDR3 contains 14 residues. Germline CDR1 and CDR2: SEHNR and FQNEAQ (reference sequence). V was trimmed by 4 bases and J by 2 bases, leaving 9 bases between them. The sequence derives from a man aged 35-49 years with acute COVID-19. The chain uses TRBV7-9 and TRBJ1-5; possible D gene TRBD1, 6 bases. The sequencing sample was made of PBMCs or T cells enriched from blood (not recorded which). In DNA, the CDR3 is TGTGCCAGCAGCTCGCGACAGGGCAATCAGCCCCAGCATTTT. As protein: CASSSRQGNQPQHF.